This T cell receptor beta chain was sequenced for a study of cytomegalovirus exposure and HLA in healthy donors. Vbeta (60) and Jbeta (13) primers were used in the PCR. The data were produced by immunoSEQ multiplex PCR, yet TCRdb's version contains in-frame clones alone and is incomplete. The sample consists of about 170,000 clones, around 80% of them appearing once. The CDR3 runs 18 residues. The ends lost 2 bases at V and 5 bases at J; junction bases unmatched: 14. The germline V gene encodes CDR1 MGHRA and CDR2 YSYEKL. The J gene is TRBJ2-1, the V gene TRBV4-1, with 8 bases lining up with TRBD2. The sequencing input was PBMCs. This TCR was recovered from a male donor in good health and CMV-seronegative. CDR3 bases: TGCGCCAGCAGCCAAAAAAGGGCGTTATTGCGGGGGGACAATGAGCAGTTCTTC. It encodes CASSQKRALLRGDNEQFF.